A selection of T cell receptor beta chains follows, all from one sample in a study of regulatory T cells in long-lasting Graves disease. Each CDR3 protein gets one entry after TCRdb re-called the multiplex PCR reads with MiXCR. The repertoire holds 500,000 or so distinct CDR3 sequences, with 14% as singletons. These data were also filed under a second study, of T cells in Graves' hyperthyroidism and ophthalmopathy.

Sequenced material: peripheral blood mononuclear cells (PBMCs), taken at new diagnosis, from a patient treated with antithyroid drugs. These receptors all come from a woman in her 50s with Graves disease. Both conserved end residues are part of each CDR3. Each record gives: clone size, D gene, J gene, CDR3 length, V gene, CDR3 DNA, CDR3 protein. The D gene is left open where the match is weak. Rows give clone size only sometimes, using once, few, many, or a class for an expanded clone.

>many|TRBD1|TRBJ1-1|17|TRBV5-1
TGCGCCAGCAGCCTTACCGGGACAGGGGCCTTGAACACTGAAGCTTTCTTT
CASSLTGTGALNTEAFF
>-|-|TRBJ2-7|11|TRBV19
TGTGCCAGTAAAGCAAACTACGAGCAGTACTTC
CASKANYEQYF
>many|TRBD2|TRBJ2-1|15|TRBV20-1
TGCAGTGCTCCCGACGCTAGCGGAGACTACAATGAGCAGTTCTTC
CSAPDASGDYNEQFF
>few|-|TRBJ2-1|12|TRBV6-1
TGTGCCAGCACGGACAGATACAATGAGCAGTTCTTC
CASTDRYNEQFF
>-|TRBD2|TRBJ2-7|17|TRBV4-1
TGCGCCAGCAGCTACCCGGGGCTAGCGGGACCCTCGGGGGAGCAGTACTTC
CASSYPGLAGPSGEQYF
>-|-|TRBJ2-5|14|TRBV20-1
TGCAGTGCTAGAGATCTGCGGGTACAAGAGACCCAGTACTTC
CSARDLRVQETQYF
>few|-|TRBJ2-7|16|TRBV5-1
TGCGCCAGCAGCCCGGGACTTTCCAAACCCCCCTACGAGCAGTACTTC
CASSPGLSKPPYEQYF
>many|TRBD1|TRBJ2-7|15|TRBV12-3/TRBV12-4
TGTGCCAGCAGATTAGCCTCAGGGGGCCCCTACGAGCAGTACTTC
CASRLASGGPYEQYF
>many|-|TRBJ2-5|13|TRBV7-9
TGTGCCAGCAGCCGACTGTCACAAGAGACCCAGTACTTC
CASSRLSQETQYF
>few|-|TRBJ1-4|13|TRBV2
TGTGCCAGCTGGACCTTACGGGACGAAAAACTGTTTTTT
CASWTLRDEKLFF
>many|-|TRBJ2-7|12|TRBV2
TGTGCCAGCAGATGGGACGCGGACGAGCAGTACTTC
CASRWDADEQYF
>many|TRBD2|TRBJ2-1|13|TRBV28
TGTGCCAGCCGACTAGCGGGAGTACGTGAGCAGTTCTTC
CASRLAGVREQFF
>few|-|TRBJ1-5|15|TRBV2
TGTGCCAGCAGTGAGCGGCAGAATAGCAATCAGCCCCAGCATTTT
CASSERQNSNQPQHF
>-|TRBD2|TRBJ2-7|15|TRBV20-1
TGCAGTGCTAGAGAAGTCCCGGGACTAGTTTACGAGCAGTACTTC
CSAREVPGLVYEQYF
>many|-|TRBJ1-2|13|TRBV30
TGTGCCTGGAGTGTACAACCTAACTATGGCTACACCTTC
CAWSVQPNYGYTF
>many|TRBD1|TRBJ2-1|17|TRBV7-2
TGTGCCAGCAGCTTCACCGTTTCGGACAGGGTCGGCAATGAGCAGTTCTTC
CASSFTVSDRVGNEQFF
>-|TRBD2|TRBJ2-7|15|TRBV19
TGTGCCAGTAGTATCGGGACTAGCGGGAGCTACGAGCAGTACTTC
CASSIGTSGSYEQYF
>many|-|TRBJ2-5|11|TRBV20-1
TGCAGTGCTAGCACAAAAGAGACCCAGTACTTC
CSASTKETQYF
>-|-|TRBJ2-7|12|TRBV7-9
TGTGCCAGCAGCTGGCGTAGGCGGGAGCAGTACTTC
CASSWRRREQYF
>many|-|TRBJ2-7|14|TRBV28
TGTGCCAGCAACGTGGGGCAGTTCTCCTACGAGCAGTACTTC
CASNVGQFSYEQYF
>many|-|TRBJ1-5|14|TRBV5-4
TGTGCCGGAAGGACAGTCAATAGCAATCAGCCCCAGCATTTT
CAGRTVNSNQPQHF
>few|-|TRBJ2-7|14|TRBV11-2
TGTGCCAGCAGCTCTTTTTTGGAACCCTACGAGCAGTACTTC
CASSSFLEPYEQYF
>-|TRBD2|TRBJ2-4|18|TRBV4-1
TGCGCCAGCAGCCGCGGACTAGCGGGAGGTCGAGCCAAAAACATTCAGTACTTC
CASSRGLAGGRAKNIQYF
>many|-|TRBJ2-7|14|TRBV6-1
TGTGCCAGCACCATTTCTGGGAGCTCCTACGAGCAGTACTTC
CASTISGSSYEQYF
>many|TRBD1|TRBJ2-2|15|TRBV30
TGTGCCTGGAGCCGCGGACAGGGGAACACCGGGGAGCTGTTTTTT
CAWSRGQGNTGELFF
>many|-|TRBJ2-5|11|TRBV28
TGTGCCAGCCGGGGCGAGGAGACCCAGTACTTC
CASRGEETQYF
>few|TRBD2|TRBJ2-1|15|TRBV7-3
TGTGCCAGCAGCATCCTAGCGGGCACCTACAATGAGCAGTTCTTC
CASSILAGTYNEQFF
>-|-|TRBJ2-7|13|TRBV30
TGTGCCTGGAGTGTACAGGGCGACTACGAGCAGTACTTC
CAWSVQGDYEQYF
>few|TRBD1|TRBJ2-1|18|TRBV20-1
TGCAGTGCTAGACCCCGGGACAGGGGGATTCATATCTACAATGAGCAGTTCTTC
CSARPRDRGIHIYNEQFF
>few|-|TRBJ2-7|16|TRBV5-1
TGCGCCAGCAGCCCTGTTAGCGGAGCCCGTAGATACGAGCAGTACTTC
CASSPVSGARRYEQYF
>many|-|TRBJ2-1|12|TRBV20-1
TGCAGTGCTAGACCCCCGGACAATGAGCAGTTCTTC
CSARPPDNEQFF
>-|-|TRBJ1-2|16|TRBV5-1
TGCGCCAGCAGCTTGGCCTCCGGCCAGGCATTCTATGGCTACACCTTC
CASSLASGQAFYGYTF